This T cell receptor beta chain came from a study of glioma-infiltrating T cells. On this clonotype: Its antigen remains unknown.

CDR1 is SNHLY, CDR2 FYNNEI, per germline. V gave up 4 bases and J gave up 4 bases, with 11 bases separating them. This CDR3 has 14 residues. The iRepertoire nested amplicon-rescue multiplex PCR amplified TCR alpha and beta CDR3s from RNA. TCRdb independently ran MiXCR on the multiplex PCR reads; one entry per CDR3 protein. Of under 150,000 distinct CDR3 sequences in the sample, roughly a quarter are singletons; the top ten hold under 35%. The study, taken as a whole, reports: Tissue-blood divergence was below expectation in non-neoplastic patients, above in gliomas. CDR3 overlap between tissue and blood was very small.

The J gene is TRBJ2-1, the V gene TRBV2; D is uncertain. The sequenced sample consisted of glioma tissue, nonneoplastic brain tissue, or PBMCs (not recorded which). The origin of this receptor is a human donor with low-grade glioma or glioblastoma, undergoing nonglioma brain surgery, or in good health (not recorded which). The CDR3 DNA reads TGTGCCAGCAGTGTACGGTCAGCATACAATGAGCAGTTCTTC. Protein: CASSVRSAYNEQFF.